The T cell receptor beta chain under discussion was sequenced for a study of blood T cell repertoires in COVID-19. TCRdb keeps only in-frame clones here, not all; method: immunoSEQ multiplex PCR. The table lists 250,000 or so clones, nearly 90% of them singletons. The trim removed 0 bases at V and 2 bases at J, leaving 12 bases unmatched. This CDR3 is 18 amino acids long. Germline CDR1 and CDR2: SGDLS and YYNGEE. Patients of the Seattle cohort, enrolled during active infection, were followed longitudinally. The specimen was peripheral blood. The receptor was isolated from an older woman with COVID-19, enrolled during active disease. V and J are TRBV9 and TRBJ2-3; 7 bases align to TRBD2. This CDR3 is CASSVAGGGSGNTDTQYF. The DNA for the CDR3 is TGTGCCAGCAGCGTAGCTGGGGGGGGATCGGGGAACACAGATACGCAGTATTTT.